Listed below are T cell receptor beta chains from one sample, sequenced in a study of T cells after yellow fever vaccination. TCRdb reprocessed the 5' RACE reads with MiXCR, giving one entry per CDR3 protein. The sample lists hundreds of thousands of distinct CDR3 sequences, roughly an eighth seen once, with more than 12% in the top ten. The sequences come from PBMCs, collected on the day of the yellow fever booster vaccination. Receptors originate from a man under 40 who received the YFV17D yellow fever vaccine. Each CDR3 is given with its conserved first and last residue. D genes are given only for firm matches.

j_gene,d_gene,v_gene,CDR3aa
TRBJ2-4,.,TRBV24-1,CATSDPRWVAKNIQYF
TRBJ2-7,TRBD2,TRBV7-9,CASSLVGGRAFEQYF
TRBJ2-1,.,TRBV12-3/TRBV12-4,CASSLGAVLNEQFF
TRBJ1-1,.,TRBV7-2,CASSLVVSNTEAFF
TRBJ2-2,.,TRBV6-2/TRBV6-3,CASSKTGTGTGELFF
TRBJ2-7,TRBD1,TRBV6-5,CASSYSMTGGYYEQYF
TRBJ2-7,.,TRBV27,CASRFQLGPGYEQYF
TRBJ1-1,TRBD1,TRBV7-9,CASSFTGEGTEAFF
TRBJ2-2,.,TRBV6-1,CASSHRAYTGELFF
TRBJ2-3,.,TRBV7-2,CASSYLGNTDTQYF
TRBJ2-5,.,TRBV11-2,CASSPLRGGEETQYF
TRBJ1-1,.,TRBV24-1,CATSDHTMNTEAFF
TRBJ2-1,.,TRBV12-3/TRBV12-4,CASSLSRSYNEQFF
TRBJ1-1,.,TRBV4-2,CASSQDQGLNTEAFF
TRBJ2-1,.,TRBV19,CASSRGGLAANEQFF
TRBJ2-3,.,TRBV7-2,CASSFSRRDTQYF
TRBJ2-3,TRBD2,TRBV5-1,CASSLGSSGTPTDTQYF
TRBJ1-2,.,TRBV20-1,CSARDLPRGYTF
TRBJ2-7,.,TRBV6-5,CASSYNRAAYEQYF
TRBJ1-1,.,TRBV29-1,CSVKTPGLVEAFF
TRBJ2-5,.,TRBV29-1,CSAVDGKETQYF
TRBJ1-2,.,TRBV20-1,CSALSLSPLANYGYTF
TRBJ2-1,TRBD2,TRBV3-1,CASSQEMLAGADEQFF
TRBJ1-1,.,TRBV29-1,CSVEEFRGSTEAFF
TRBJ2-3,.,TRBV6-1,CASSSIGASTDTQYF
TRBJ2-6,.,TRBV14,CASSKVGSSSGANVLTF
TRBJ1-6,.,TRBV5-1,CASSLDRSSLHF
TRBJ1-1,.,TRBV20-1,CSARDLGREAFF
TRBJ1-5,.,TRBV27,CASSRGQTNQPQHF
TRBJ1-1,TRBD1,TRBV12-5,CASGLGGEAEAFF
TRBJ1-4,.,TRBV20-1,CSAEIRGGEKLFF
TRBJ2-5,.,TRBV10-3,CAISETVGQETQYF
TRBJ2-7,.,TRBV13,CASSLGRTFGEQYF
TRBJ2-5,.,TRBV23-1,CASSQSGFQETQYF
TRBJ2-3,TRBD2,TRBV4-3,CASSPLIPGLASTDTQYF
TRBJ2-5,TRBD2,TRBV20-1,CSAGLAGTQYF
TRBJ2-2,.,TRBV12-3/TRBV12-4,CASSSPGGWELFF
TRBJ1-6,.,TRBV7-9,CASRGSSSYNSPLHF
TRBJ2-7,.,TRBV5-1,CASSFGRGEQYF
TRBJ2-7,.,TRBV7-2,CASSVHRRPPGEQYF
TRBJ1-1,.,TRBV10-3,CAISEYIEGRNTEAFF
TRBJ1-1,.,TRBV6-6,CASRVDTEAFF
TRBJ2-7,.,TRBV5-1,CASSSDGAPYEQYF
TRBJ2-7,TRBD2,TRBV9,CASSLAGTTYEQYF
TRBJ1-5,TRBD1,TRBV28,CASSLWTGGSNQPQHF
TRBJ2-4,.,TRBV3-1,CASSSRDSIAKNIQYF
TRBJ2-4,.,TRBV7-2,CASSLWLVGENIQYF
TRBJ2-1,TRBD2,TRBV5-1,CASSRLPGLARYNEQFF
TRBJ2-3,.,TRBV20-1,CSAPRAGSDTQYF